Listed below are T cell receptor beta chains from one sample, sequenced in a study of blood T cell repertoires in COVID-19. Repertoires were generated with immunoSEQ multiplex PCR, while TCRdb's copy carries only in-frame clones and drops some. This table holds roughly 230,000 clones, 70% to 85% found once. Specimen: PBMCs or T cells enriched from blood (not recorded which). These receptors were obtained from a woman aged 55 to 70 who had recovered from COVID-19. Each CDR3 is given with its conserved first and last residue. Each record gives: clone size, V gene, J gene, D gene, CDR3 protein, CDR3 DNA. A D gene is named only where the DNA matches it firmly. Size is omitted from some rows. Given values are once, few, many or a class for expanded clones.

>-|TRBV6-5|TRBJ1-5|-
CAAAGRGGGQPQHF
TGTGCCGCAGCCGGGAGGGGCGGAGGTCAGCCCCAGCATTTT
>-|TRBV24-1|TRBJ2-1|-
CATSVTGGEQFF
TGTGCCACCAGCGTGACAGGCGGTGAGCAGTTCTTC
>-|TRBV9|TRBJ1-2|-
CASSLSNSGGNGYTF
TGTGCCAGCAGCCTCTCAAACTCAGGAGGGAATGGCTACACCTTC
>once|TRBV19|TRBJ2-5|-
CASTPNPRGRGETQYF
TGTGCCAGTACCCCGAATCCCAGGGGCCGAGGAGAGACCCAGTACTTC
>-|TRBV4-3|TRBJ2-3|-
CASSQGQDSSTDTQYF
TGCGCCAGCAGCCAAGGGCAGGACTCTAGCACAGATACGCAGTATTTT
>-|TRBV19|TRBJ1-1|-
CASSMAPGVTSTEAFF
TGTGCCAGTAGTATGGCCCCGGGGGTTACGAGCACTGAAGCTTTCTTT
>once|TRBV7-6|TRBJ2-7|TRBD2
CASSLAGLDEYEQYF
TGTGCCAGCAGCTTAGCGGGACTAGACGAATACGAGCAGTACTTC
>-|TRBV4-1|TRBJ2-7|-
CASSQAAGPLYEQYF
TGCGCCAGCAGCCAAGCGGCGGGTCCGCTCTACGAGCAGTACTTC
>-|TRBV5-6|TRBJ1-2|TRBD1
CASSKTGVHGYTF
TGTGCCAGCAGCAAAACAGGGGTGCATGGCTACACCTTC
>-|TRBV19|TRBJ2-6|-
CASSIGDTAGANVLTF
TGTGCCAGTAGTATCGGCGACACCGCTGGGGCCAACGTCCTGACTTTC
>-|TRBV5-1|TRBJ2-5|-
CASSLNAAVQETQYF
TGCGCCAGCAGCTTGAACGCGGCGGTCCAAGAGACCCAGTACTTC
>few|TRBV4-2|TRBJ2-7|TRBD1
CASSNRDSPSHEQYF
TGTGCCAGCAGCAACCGGGACAGCCCCTCCCACGAGCAGTACTTC
>-|TRBV3-1/TRBV3-2|TRBJ1-5|-
CASSQEGLYQPQHF
TGTGCCAGCAGCCAAGAGGGGCTCTATCAGCCCCAGCATTTT
>-|TRBV27|TRBJ2-1|-
CASSFGGGSFNEQFF
TGTGCCAGCAGTTTTGGGGGGGGCAGTTTTAATGAGCAGTTCTTC
>-|TRBV24-1|TRBJ2-2|TRBD2
CATSDLLLAGGPNTGELFF
TGTGCCACCAGTGATTTGCTTCTAGCGGGGGGGCCGAACACCGGGGAGCTGTTTTTT
>-|TRBV7-8|TRBJ2-5|-
CASSPWMGGSETQYF
TGTGCCAGCAGCCCCTGGATGGGGGGTTCGGAGACCCAGTACTTC